Sequencing of this TCR beta chain was carried out in a study of blood T cells in healthy people across ages. PCR was performed a second time for 7 to 11 cycles using a sample-barcoded 5' primer and a J-beta primer mix. MiXCR, run by TCRdb on the 5' RACE reads, gives a single entry per CDR3 protein. The data hold about 640,000 distinct CDR3 sequences, with 40% to 50% observed a single time. Russia was home to the donors, healthy Caucasian individuals aged roughly 6 to 90. This CDR3 spans 13 amino acids. J lost 13 bases, V lost 6 bases, and 10 bases had no gene match. Per germline, CDR1 SNHLY and CDR2 FYNNEI.

The receptor was derived from a man older than 75 in good health. Specimen: blood. This chain connects TRBV2 to TRBJ2-1; TRBD1 matches at 9 bases. This CDR3 is CASSLGQGSAQFF. DNA of the CDR3: TGTGCCAGCAGCCTGGGACAGGGTTCCGCACAGTTCTTC.